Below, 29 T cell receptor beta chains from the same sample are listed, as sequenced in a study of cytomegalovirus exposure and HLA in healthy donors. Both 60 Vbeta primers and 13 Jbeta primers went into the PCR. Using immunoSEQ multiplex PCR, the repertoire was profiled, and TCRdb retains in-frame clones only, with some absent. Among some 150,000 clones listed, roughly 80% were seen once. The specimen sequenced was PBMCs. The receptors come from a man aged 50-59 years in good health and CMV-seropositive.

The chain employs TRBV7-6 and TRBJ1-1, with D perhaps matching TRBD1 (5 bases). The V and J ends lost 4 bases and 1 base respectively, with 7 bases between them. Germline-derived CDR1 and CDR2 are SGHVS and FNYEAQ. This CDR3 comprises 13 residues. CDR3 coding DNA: TGTGCCAGCAGCTGGACACAGAACACTGAAGCTTTCTTT. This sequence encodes CASSWTQNTEAFF.

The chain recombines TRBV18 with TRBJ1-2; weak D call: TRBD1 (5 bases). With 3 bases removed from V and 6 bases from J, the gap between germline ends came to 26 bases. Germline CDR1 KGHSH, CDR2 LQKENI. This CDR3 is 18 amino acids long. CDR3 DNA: TGTGCCAGCTCACCCAGGGCCGAACGGATAGGTTCAAGCAATGGCTACACCTTC. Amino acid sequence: CASSPRAERIGSSNGYTF.

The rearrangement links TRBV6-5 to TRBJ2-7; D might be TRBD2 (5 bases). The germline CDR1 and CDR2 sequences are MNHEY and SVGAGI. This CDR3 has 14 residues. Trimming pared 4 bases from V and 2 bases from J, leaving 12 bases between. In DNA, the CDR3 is TGTGCCAGCAGTTCCTACCTAGCAACCTACGAGCAGTACTTC. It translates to CASSSYLATYEQYF.

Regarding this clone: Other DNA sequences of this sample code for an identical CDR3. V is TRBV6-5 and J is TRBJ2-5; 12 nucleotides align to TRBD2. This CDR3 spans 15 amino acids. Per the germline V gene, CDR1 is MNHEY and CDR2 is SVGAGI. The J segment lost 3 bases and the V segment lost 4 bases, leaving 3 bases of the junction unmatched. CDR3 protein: CASSSGLAGKETQYF. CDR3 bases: TGTGCCAGCAGTTCAGGACTAGCGGGGAAAGAGACCCAGTACTTC.

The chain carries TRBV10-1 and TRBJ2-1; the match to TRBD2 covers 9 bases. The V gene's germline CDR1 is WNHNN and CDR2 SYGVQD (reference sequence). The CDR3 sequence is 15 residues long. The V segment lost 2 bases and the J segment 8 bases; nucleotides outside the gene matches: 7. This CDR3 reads CASSEGLARRDEQFF. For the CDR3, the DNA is TGCGCCAGCAGTGAGGGACTAGCGCGGCGCGATGAGCAGTTCTTC.

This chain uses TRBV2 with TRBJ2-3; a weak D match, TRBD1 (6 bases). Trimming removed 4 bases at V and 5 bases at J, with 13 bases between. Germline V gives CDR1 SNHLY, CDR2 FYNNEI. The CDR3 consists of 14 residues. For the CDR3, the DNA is TGTGCCAGCAGTGGTTGGACAGATGGAGATACGCAGTATTTT. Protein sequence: CASSGWTDGDTQYF.

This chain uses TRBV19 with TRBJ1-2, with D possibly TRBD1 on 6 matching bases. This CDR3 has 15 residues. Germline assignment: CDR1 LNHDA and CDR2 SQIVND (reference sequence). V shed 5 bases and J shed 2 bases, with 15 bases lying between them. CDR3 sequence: CASSPGTHINYGYTF. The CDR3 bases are TGTGCCAGTAGTCCCGGGACACATATAAACTATGGCTACACCTTC.

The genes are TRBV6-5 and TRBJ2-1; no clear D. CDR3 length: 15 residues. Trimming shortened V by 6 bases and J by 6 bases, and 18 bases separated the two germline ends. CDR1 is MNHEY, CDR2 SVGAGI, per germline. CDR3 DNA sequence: TGTGCCAGCAGCTTCCTATCCCTCCTGAGCAATGAGCAGTTCTTC. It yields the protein CASSFLSLLSNEQFF.

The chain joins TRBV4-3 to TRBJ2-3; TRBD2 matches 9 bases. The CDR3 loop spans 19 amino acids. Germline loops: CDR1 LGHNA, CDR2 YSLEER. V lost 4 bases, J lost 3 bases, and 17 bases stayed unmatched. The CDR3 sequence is CASSLQPPGGAGGTDTQYF. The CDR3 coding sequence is TGCGCCAGCAGCCTCCAGCCCCCTGGGGGCGCGGGAGGGACAGATACGCAGTATTTT.

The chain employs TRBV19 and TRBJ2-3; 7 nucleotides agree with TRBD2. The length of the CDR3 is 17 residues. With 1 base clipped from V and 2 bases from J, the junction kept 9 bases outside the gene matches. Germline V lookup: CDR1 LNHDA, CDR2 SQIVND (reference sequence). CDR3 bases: TGTGCCAGTAGTATAGCTAGCGGAGGTTCTTTCACAGATACGCAGTATTTT. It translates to CASSIASGGSFTDTQYF.

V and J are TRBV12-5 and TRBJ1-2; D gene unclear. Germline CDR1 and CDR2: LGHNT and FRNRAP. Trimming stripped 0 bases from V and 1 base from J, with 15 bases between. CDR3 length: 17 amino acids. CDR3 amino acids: CASGLVRDGQYNYGYTF. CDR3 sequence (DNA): TGTGCTAGTGGTTTGGTACGGGATGGGCAGTATAACTATGGCTACACCTTC.

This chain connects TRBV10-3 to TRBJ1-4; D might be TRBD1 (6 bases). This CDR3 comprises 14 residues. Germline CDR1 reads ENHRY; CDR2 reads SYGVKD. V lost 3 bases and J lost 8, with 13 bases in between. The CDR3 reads CAISDEGVEEKLFF. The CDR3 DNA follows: TGTGCCATCAGTGATGAGGGGGTGGAGGAAAAACTGTTTTTT.

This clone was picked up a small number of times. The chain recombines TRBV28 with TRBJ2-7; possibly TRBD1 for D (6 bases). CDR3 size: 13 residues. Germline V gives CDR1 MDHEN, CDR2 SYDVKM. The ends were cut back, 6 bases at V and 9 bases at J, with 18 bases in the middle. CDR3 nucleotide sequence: TGTGCCAGCAGGTCCTTTCAGGGGCGAGGGCAGTACTTC. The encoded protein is CASRSFQGRGQYF.

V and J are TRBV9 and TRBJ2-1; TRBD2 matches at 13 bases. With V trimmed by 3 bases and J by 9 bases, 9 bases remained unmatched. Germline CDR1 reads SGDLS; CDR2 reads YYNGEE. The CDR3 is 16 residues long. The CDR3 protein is CASSDPGTSGKSEQFF. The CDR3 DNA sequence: TGTGCCAGCAGCGACCCGGGGACTAGCGGGAAAAGTGAGCAGTTCTTC.

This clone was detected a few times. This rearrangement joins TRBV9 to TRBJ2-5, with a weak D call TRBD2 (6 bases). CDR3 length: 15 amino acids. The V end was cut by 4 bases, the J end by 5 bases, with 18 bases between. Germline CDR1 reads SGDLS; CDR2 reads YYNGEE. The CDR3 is CASSTRDSVRETQYF. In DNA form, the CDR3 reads TGTGCCAGCAGCACCCGGGACTCCGTAAGGGAGACCCAGTACTTC.

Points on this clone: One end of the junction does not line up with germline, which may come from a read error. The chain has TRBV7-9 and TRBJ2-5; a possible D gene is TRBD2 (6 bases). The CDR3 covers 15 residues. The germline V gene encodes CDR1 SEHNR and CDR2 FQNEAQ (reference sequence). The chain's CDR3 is CSSSPRGLASETQYF. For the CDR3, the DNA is TGTTCCAGCAGCCCCCGTGGGCTAGCGTCAGAGACCCAGTACTTC.

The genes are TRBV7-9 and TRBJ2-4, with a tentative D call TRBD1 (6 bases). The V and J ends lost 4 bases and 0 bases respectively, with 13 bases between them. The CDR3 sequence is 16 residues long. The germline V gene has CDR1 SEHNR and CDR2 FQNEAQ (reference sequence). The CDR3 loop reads CASSSTGNLAKNIQYF. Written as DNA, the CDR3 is TGTGCCAGCAGCTCGACAGGAAATCTAGCCAAAAACATTCAGTACTTC.

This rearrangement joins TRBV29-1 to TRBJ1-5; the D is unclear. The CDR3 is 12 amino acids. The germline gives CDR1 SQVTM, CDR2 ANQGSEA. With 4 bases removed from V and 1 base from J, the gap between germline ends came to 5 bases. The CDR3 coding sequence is TGCAGCGTTGGGCAAAGCAATCAGCCCCAGCATTTT. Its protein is CSVGQSNQPQHF.

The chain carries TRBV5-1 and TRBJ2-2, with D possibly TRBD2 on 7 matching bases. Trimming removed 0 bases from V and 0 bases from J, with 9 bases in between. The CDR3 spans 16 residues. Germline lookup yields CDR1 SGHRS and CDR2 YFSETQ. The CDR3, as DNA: TGCGCCAGCAGCTTGGGCGGGGGCCCGAACACCGGGGAGCTGTTTTTT. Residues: CASSLGGGPNTGELFF.

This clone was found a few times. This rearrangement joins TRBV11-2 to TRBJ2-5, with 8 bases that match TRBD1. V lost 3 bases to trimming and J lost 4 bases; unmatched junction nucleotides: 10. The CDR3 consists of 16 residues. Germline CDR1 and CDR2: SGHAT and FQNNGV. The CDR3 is CASSFLRGQGGETQYF. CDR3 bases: TGTGCCAGCAGCTTCCTCAGGGGGCAGGGGGGAGAGACCCAGTACTTC. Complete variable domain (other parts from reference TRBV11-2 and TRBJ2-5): EAGVAQSPRYKIIEKRQSVAFWCNPISGHATLYWYQQILGQGPKLLIQFQNNGVVDDSQLPKDRFSAERLKGVDSTLKIQPAKLEDSAVYLCASSFLRGQGGETQYFGPGTRLLVL.

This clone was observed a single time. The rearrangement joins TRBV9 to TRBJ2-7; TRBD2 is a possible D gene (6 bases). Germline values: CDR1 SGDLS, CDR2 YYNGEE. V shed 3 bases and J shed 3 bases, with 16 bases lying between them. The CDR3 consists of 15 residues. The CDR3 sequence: CASSGAGGKIYEQYF. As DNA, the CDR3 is TGTGCCAGCAGCGGAGCGGGCGGGAAAATCTACGAGCAGTACTTC.

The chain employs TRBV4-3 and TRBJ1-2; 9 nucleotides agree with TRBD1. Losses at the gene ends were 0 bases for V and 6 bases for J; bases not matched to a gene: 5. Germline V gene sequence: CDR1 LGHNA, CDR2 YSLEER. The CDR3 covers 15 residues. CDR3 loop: CASSQDRGQGHGYTF. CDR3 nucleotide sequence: TGCGCCAGCAGCCAAGATAGGGGACAGGGTCATGGCTACACCTTC.

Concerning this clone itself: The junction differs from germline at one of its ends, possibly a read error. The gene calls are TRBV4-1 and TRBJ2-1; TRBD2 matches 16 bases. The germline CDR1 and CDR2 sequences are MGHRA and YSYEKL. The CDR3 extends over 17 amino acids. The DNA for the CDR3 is TGCGCCAGCAGCCATCAGGGACTAGCGGGGGGGAACAATGAGCAATTCTTC. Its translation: CASSHQGLAGGNNEQFF.

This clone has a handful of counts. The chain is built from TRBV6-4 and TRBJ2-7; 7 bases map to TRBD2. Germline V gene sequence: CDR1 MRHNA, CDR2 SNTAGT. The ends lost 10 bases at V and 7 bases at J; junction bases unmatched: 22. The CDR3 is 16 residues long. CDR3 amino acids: CANLGFAGELIMEQYF. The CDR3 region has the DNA TGTGCCAACCTAGGGTTCGCGGGAGAACTTATAATGGAGCAGTACTTC.

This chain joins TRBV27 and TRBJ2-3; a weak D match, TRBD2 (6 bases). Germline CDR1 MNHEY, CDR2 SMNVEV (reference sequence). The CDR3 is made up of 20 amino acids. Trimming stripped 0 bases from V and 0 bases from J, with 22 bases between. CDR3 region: CASSLSSVGSSGTSTDTQYF. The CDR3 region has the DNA TGTGCCAGCAGTTTATCGTCGGTGGGAAGCTCAGGGACTAGCACAGATACGCAGTATTTT.

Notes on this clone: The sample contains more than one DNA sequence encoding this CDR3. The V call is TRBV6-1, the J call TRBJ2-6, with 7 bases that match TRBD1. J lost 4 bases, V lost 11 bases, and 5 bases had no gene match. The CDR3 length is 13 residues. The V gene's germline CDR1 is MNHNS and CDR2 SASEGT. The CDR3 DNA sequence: TGTGCCGCAGGGACAGCCGGGGCCAACGTCCTGACTTTC. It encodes CAAGTAGANVLTF.

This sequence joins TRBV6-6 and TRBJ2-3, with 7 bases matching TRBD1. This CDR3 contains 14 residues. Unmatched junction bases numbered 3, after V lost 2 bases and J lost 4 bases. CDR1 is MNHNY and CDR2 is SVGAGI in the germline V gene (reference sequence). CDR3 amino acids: CASSYPQGADTQYF. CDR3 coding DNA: TGTGCCAGCAGTTACCCTCAGGGGGCAGATACGCAGTATTTT.

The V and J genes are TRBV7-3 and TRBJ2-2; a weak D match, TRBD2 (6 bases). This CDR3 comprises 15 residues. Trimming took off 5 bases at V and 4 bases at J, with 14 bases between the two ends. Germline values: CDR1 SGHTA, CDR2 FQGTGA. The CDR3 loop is CASSRSRGTTGELFF. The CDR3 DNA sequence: TGTGCCAGCAGCAGATCCCGGGGGACCACCGGGGAGCTGTTTTTT. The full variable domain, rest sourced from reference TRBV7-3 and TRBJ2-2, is GAGVSQTPSNKVTEKGKYVELRCDPISGHTALYWYRQSLGQGPEFLIYFQGTGAADDSGLPNDRFFAVRPEGSVSTLKIQRTERGDSAVYLCASSRSRGTTGELFFGEGSRLTVL.

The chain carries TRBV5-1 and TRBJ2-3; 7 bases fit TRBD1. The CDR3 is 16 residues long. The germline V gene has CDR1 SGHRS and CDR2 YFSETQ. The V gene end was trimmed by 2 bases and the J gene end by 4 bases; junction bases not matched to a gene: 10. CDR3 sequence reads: CASSLLMGQFPDTQYF. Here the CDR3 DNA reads TGCGCCAGCAGCTTACTTATGGGACAGTTTCCAGATACGCAGTATTTT. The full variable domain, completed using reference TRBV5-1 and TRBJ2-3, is KAGVTQTPRYLIKTRGQQVTLSCSPISGHRSVSWYQQTPGQGLQFLFEYFSETQRNKGNFPGRFSGRQFSNSRSEMNVSTLELGDSALYLCASSLLMGQFPDTQYFGPGTRLTVL.